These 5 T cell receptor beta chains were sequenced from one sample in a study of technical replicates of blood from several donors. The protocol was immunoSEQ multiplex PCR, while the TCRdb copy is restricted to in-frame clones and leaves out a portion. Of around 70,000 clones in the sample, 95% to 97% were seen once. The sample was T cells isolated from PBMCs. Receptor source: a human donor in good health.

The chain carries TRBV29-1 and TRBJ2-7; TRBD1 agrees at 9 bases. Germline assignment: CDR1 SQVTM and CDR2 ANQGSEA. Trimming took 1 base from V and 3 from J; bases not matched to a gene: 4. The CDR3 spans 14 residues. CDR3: CSVEGGQGFYEQYF. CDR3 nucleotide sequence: TGCAGCGTTGAAGGGGGACAGGGTTTCTACGAGCAGTACTTC.

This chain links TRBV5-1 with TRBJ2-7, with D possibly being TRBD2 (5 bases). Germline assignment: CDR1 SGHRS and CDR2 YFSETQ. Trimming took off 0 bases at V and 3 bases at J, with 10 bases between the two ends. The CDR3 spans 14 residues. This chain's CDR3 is CASSLVPGNYEQYF. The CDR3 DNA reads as TGCGCCAGCAGCTTGGTTCCGGGAAACTACGAGCAGTACTTC.

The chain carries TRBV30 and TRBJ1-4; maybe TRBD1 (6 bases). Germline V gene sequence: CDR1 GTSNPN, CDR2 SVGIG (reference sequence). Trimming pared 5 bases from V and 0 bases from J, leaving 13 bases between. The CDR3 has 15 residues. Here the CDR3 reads CAWAGQFATNEKLFF. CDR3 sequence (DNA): TGTGCCTGGGCAGGACAGTTTGCAACTAATGAAAAACTGTTTTTT.

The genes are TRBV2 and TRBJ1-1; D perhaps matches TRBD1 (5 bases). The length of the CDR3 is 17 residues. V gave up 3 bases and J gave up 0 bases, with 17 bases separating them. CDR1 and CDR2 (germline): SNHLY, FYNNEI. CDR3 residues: CASSENWGQEMNTEAFF. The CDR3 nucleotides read TGTGCCAGCAGTGAGAATTGGGGCCAGGAAATGAACACTGAAGCTTTCTTT.

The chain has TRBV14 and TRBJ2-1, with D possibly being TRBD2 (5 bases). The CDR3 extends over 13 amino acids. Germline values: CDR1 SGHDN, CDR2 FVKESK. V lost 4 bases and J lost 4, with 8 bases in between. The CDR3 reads CASSPDWYNEQFF. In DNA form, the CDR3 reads TGTGCCAGCAGCCCGGACTGGTACAATGAGCAGTTCTTC. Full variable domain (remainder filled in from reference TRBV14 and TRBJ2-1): EAGVTQFPSHSVIEKGQTVTLRCDPISGHDNLYWYRRVMGKEIKFLLHFVKESKQDESGMPNNRFLAERTGGTYSTLKVQPAELEDSGVYFCASSPDWYNEQFFGPGTRLTVL.